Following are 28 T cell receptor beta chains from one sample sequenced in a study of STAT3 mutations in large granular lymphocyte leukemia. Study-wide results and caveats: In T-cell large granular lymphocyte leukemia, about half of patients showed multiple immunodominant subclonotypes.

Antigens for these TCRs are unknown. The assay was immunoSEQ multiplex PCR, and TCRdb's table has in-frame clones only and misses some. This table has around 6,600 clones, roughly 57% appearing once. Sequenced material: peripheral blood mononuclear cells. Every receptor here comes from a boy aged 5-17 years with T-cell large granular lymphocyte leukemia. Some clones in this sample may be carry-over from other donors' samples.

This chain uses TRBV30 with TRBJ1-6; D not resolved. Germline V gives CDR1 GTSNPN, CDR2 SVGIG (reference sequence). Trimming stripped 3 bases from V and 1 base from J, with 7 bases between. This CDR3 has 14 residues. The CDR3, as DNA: TGTGCCTGGAGCCCGGGGTCCTATAATTCACCCCTCCACTTT. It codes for CAWSPGSYNSPLHF.

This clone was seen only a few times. The CDR3: CASSWTSGGSYEQYF. The DNA for the CDR3 is TGTGCCAGCAGCTGGACTAGCGGGGGTTCCTACGAGCAGTACTTC. The rearrangement links TRBV5-4 to TRBJ2-7, with TRBD2 identical over 13 bases. The ends lost 3 bases at V and 1 base at J; junction bases unmatched: 1. In germline, CDR1 is SGHNT, CDR2 YYREEE (reference sequence). The CDR3 consists of 15 residues. Full variable domain (missing parts from reference TRBV5-4 and TRBJ2-7): ETGVTQSPTHLIKTRGQQVTLRCSSQSGHNTVSWYQQALGQGPQFIFQYYREEENGRGNFPPRFSGLQFPNYSSELNVNALELDDSALYLCASSWTSGGSYEQYFGPGTRLTVT.

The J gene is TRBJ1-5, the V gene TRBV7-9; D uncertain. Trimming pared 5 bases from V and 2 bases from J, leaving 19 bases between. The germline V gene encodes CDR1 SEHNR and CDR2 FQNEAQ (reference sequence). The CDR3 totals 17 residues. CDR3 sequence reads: CASSGDGVPRGNQPQHF. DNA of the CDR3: TGTGCCAGCAGCGGAGACGGCGTCCCCCGGGGCAATCAGCCCCAGCATTTT.

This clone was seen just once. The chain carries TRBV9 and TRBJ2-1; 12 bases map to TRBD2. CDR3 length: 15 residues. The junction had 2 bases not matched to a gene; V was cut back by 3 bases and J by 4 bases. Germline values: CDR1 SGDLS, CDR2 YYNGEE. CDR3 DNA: TGTGCCAGCAGCGGACTAGCGGGGGAATACAATGAGCAGTTCTTC. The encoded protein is CASSGLAGEYNEQFF.

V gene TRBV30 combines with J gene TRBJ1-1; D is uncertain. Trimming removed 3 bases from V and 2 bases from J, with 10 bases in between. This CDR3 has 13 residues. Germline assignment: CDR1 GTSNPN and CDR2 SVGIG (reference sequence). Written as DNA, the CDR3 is TGTGCCTGGAGAGTACAGATTAACACTGAAGCTTTCTTT. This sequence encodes CAWRVQINTEAFF.

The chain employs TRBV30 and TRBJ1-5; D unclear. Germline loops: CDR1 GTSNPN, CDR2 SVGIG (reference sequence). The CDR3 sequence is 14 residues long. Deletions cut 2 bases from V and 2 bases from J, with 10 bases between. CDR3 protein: CAWSIWGGNQPQHF. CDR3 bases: TGTGCCTGGAGTATTTGGGGAGGCAATCAGCCCCAGCATTTT.

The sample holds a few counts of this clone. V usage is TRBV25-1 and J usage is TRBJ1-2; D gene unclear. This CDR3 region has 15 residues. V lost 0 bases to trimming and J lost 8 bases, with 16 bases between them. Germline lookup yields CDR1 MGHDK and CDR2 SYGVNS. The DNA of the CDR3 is TGTGCCAGCAGTGAATACTGGCCGGGTGGACGGGGCTACACCTTC. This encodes CASSEYWPGGRGYTF.

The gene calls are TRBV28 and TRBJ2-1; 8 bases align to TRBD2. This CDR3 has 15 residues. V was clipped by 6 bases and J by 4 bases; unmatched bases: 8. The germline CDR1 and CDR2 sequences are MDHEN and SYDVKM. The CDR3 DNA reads TGTGCCAGCAGGGAACTAGCGGAAACTTACAATGAGCAGTTCTTC. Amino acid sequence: CASRELAETYNEQFF.

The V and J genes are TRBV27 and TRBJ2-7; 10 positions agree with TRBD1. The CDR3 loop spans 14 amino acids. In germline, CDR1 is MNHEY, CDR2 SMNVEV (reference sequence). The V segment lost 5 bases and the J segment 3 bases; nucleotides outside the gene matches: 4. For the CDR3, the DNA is TGTGCCAGCAGTCGCCGGGACAGGGGCTACGAGCAGTACTTC. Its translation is CASSRRDRGYEQYF.

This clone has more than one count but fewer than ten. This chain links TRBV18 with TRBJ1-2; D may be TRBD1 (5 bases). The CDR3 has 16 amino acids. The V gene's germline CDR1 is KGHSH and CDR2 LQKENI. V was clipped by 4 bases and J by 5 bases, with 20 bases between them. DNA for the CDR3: TGTGCCAGCTCACGGCTACAGGCCCTGGGTGGTTATGGCTACACCTTC. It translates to CASSRLQALGGYGYTF.

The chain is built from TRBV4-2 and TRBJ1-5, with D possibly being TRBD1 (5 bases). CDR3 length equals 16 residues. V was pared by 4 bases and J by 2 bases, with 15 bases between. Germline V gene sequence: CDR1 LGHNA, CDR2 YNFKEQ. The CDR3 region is CASSPRGRGGNQPQHF. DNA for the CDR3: TGTGCCAGCAGCCCTCGCGGACGGGGCGGCAATCAGCCCCAGCATTTT.

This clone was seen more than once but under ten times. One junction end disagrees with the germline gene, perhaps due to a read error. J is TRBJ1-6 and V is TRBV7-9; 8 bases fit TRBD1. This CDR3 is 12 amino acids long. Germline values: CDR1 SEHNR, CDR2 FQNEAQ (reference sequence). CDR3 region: CAGLDREDGCEF. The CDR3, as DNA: TGTGCCGGGCTGGACAGGGAGGACGGTTGTGAATTT.

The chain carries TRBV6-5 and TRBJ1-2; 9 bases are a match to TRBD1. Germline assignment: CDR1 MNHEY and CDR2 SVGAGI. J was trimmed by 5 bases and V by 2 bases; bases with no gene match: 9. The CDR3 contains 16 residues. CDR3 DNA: TGTGCCAGCAGTTACCCCACGACAGGGGGTAGGTATGGCTACACCTTC. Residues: CASSYPTTGGRYGYTF.

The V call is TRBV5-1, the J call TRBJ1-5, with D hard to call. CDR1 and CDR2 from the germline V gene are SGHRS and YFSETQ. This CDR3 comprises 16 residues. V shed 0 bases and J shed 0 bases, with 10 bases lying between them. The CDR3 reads CASSLALDYSNQPQHF. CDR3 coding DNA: TGCGCCAGCAGCTTGGCCCTGGATTATAGCAATCAGCCCCAGCATTTT.

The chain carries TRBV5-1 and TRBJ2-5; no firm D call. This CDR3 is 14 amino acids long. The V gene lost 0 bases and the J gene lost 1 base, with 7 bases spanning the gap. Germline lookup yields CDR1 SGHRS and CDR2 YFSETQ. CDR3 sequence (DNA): TGCGCCAGCAGCTTGGGGCAGATCCAAGAGACCCAGTACTTC. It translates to CASSLGQIQETQYF. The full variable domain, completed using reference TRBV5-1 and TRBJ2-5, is KAGVTQTPRYLIKTRGQQVTLSCSPISGHRSVSWYQQTPGQGLQFLFEYFSETQRNKGNFPGRFSGRQFSNSRSEMNVSTLELGDSALYLCASSLGQIQETQYFGPGTRLLVL.

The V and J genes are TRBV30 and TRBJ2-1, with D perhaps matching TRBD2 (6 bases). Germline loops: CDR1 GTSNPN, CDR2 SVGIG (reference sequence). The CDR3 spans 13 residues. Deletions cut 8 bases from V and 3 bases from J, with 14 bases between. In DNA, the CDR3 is TGTGCCGGAGGGACTGGGTACTACAATGAGCAGTTCTTC. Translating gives CAGGTGYYNEQFF.

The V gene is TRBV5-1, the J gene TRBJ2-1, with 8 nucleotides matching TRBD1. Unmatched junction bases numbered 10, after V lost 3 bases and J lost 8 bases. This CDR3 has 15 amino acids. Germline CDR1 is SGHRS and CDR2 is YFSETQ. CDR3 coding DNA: TGCGCCAGCAGCTCACAGGGGGGTCGAAACGATGAGCAGTTCTTC. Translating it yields CASSSQGGRNDEQFF. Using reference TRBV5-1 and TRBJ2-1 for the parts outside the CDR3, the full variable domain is KAGVTQTPRYLIKTRGQQVTLSCSPISGHRSVSWYQQTPGQGLQFLFEYFSETQRNKGNFPGRFSGRQFSNSRSEMNVSTLELGDSALYLCASSSQGGRNDEQFFGPGTRLTVL.

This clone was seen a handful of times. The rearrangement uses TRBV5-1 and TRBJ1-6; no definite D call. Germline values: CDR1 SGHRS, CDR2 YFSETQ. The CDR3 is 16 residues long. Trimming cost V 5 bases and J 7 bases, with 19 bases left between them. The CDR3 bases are TGCGCCAGCAGTCCATGGACGGGGTTTGGGAATTCACCCCTCCACTTT. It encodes CASSPWTGFGNSPLHF.

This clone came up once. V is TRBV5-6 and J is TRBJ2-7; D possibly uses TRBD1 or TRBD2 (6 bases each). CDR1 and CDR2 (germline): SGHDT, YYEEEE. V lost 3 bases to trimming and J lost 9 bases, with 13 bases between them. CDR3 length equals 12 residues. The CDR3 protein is CASSSMEGGQYF. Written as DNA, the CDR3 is TGTGCCAGCAGCTCTATGGAGGGGGGGCAGTACTTC.

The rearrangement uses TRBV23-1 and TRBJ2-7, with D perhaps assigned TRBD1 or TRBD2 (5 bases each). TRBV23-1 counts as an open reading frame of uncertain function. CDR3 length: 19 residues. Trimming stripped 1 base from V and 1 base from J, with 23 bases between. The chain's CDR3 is CASSQWPLAGTEASYEQYF. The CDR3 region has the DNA TGCGCCAGCAGTCAATGGCCCCTGGCCGGGACCGAAGCATCCTACGAGCAGTACTTC.

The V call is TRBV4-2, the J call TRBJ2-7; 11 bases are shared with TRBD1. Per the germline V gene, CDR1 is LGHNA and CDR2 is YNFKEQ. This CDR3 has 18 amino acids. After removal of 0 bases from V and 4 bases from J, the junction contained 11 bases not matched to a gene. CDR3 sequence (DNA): TGTGCCAGCAGCCAAGAAGGACAGGGGGCCGGGGGATGGTACGAGCAGTACTTC. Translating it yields CASSQEGQGAGGWYEQYF.

CDR3 coding DNA: TGTGCCAGCCCCTCGGGGACAGGCCAGAACACTGAAGCTTTCTTT. Residues: CASPSGTGQNTEAFF. The J gene is TRBJ1-1, the V gene TRBV6-5; 8 positions agree with TRBD1. The germline CDR1 and CDR2 sequences are MNHEY and SVGAGI. CDR3 length equals 15 residues. Germline trimming cut 8 bases from V and 1 base from J; bases unmatched to any gene: 9.

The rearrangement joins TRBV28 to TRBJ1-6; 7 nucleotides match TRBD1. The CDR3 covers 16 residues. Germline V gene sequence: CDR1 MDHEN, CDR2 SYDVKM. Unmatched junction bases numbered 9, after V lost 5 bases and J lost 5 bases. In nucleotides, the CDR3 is TGTGCCAGCAGTCCTTCCTGGGACAGTCATAATTCACCCCTCCACTTT. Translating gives CASSPSWDSHNSPLHF.

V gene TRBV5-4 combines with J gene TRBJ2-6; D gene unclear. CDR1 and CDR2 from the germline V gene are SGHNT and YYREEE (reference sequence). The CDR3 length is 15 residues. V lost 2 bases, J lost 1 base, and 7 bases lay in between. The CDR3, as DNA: TGTGCCAGCAGCTTCGGTGGGTCTGGGGCCAACGTCCTGACTTTC. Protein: CASSFGGSGANVLTF. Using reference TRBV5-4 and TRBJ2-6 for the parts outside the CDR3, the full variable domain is ETGVTQSPTHLIKTRGQQVTLRCSSQSGHNTVSWYQQALGQGPQFIFQYYREEENGRGNFPPRFSGLQFPNYSSELNVNALELDDSALYLCASSFGGSGANVLTFGAGSRLTVL.

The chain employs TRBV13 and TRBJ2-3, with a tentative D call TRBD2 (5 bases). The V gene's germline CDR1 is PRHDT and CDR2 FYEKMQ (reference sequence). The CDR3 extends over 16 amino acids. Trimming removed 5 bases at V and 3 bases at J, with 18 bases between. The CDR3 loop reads CASSAAGKTTTDTQYF. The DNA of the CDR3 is TGTGCCAGCAGCGCGGCCGGGAAGACCACGACAGATACGCAGTATTTT.

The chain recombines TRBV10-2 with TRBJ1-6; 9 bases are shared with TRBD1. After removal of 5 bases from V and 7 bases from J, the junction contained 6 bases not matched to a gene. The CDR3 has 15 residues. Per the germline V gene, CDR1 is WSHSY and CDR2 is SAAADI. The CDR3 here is CASSLDRGANSPLHF. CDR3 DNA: TGCGCCAGCAGTCTTGACAGGGGGGCAAATTCACCCCTCCACTTT.

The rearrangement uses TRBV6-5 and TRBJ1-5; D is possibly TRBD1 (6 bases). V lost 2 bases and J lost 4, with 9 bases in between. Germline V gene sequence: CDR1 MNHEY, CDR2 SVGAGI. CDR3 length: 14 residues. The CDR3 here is CASSYNRENQPQHF. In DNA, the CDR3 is TGTGCCAGCAGTTACAACAGGGAAAATCAGCCCCAGCATTTT.

The CDR3 here is CASIAAPGGETQYF. In DNA form, the CDR3 reads TGCGCCAGCATCGCGGCCCCGGGGGGGGAGACCCAGTACTTC. This chain joins TRBV5-1 and TRBJ2-5, with TRBD2 matching 8 bases. With V trimmed by 6 bases and J by 5 bases, 9 bases remained unmatched. The CDR3 loop spans 14 amino acids. Germline V CDR1 and CDR2: SGHRS, YFSETQ.